Below, 20 T cell receptor beta chains from the same sample are listed, as sequenced in a study of T cell responses to AZD1222 COVID-19 vaccine. This table comes from immunoSEQ multiplex PCR, and its TCRdb copy is limited to in-frame clones, with some not included. The table records around 120,000 clones, roughly 90% of them present only once. This sample comprised peripheral blood, obtained on day 0 of AZD1222 vaccination. The receptors come from an adult in good health.

The CDR3 DNA reads as TGTGCCAGCAGTTACCGGGGGCACAATAATTCACCCCTCCACTTT. Its protein product is CASSYRGHNNSPLHF. The chain has TRBV2 and TRBJ1-6, with a weak D call TRBD1 (6 bases). The V gene lost 5 bases and the J gene lost 5 bases, with 13 bases spanning the gap. The CDR3 sequence is 15 residues long. Germline V CDR1 and CDR2: SNHLY, FYNNEI.

The chain couples TRBV6-5 to TRBJ2-2; 7 nucleotides agree with TRBD2. Germline loops: CDR1 MNHEY, CDR2 SVGAGI. V shed 5 bases, J shed 7 bases, and the junction held 7 bases outside the gene matches. CDR3 length: 14 residues. CDR3 amino acids: CASSTQAGYGELFF. CDR3 sequence (DNA): TGTGCCAGCAGTACGCAAGCGGGGTACGGGGAGCTGTTTTTT.

This sequence joins TRBV5-1 and TRBJ1-3, with TRBD1 matching over 11 bases. The germline V gene has CDR1 SGHRS and CDR2 YFSETQ. The CDR3 contains 17 residues. Trimming removed 6 bases from V and 2 bases from J; junction bases left unmatched: 10. CDR3 DNA: TGCGCCAGCACCGGACAGGGGGCCCCGGGGACTGGAAACACCATATATTTT. This codes for CASTGQGAPGTGNTIYF.

CDR3 protein: CASSNRGGGSYNEQFF. The CDR3, as DNA: TGTGCCAGCAGCAATCGGGGGGGAGGGTCATACAATGAGCAGTTCTTC. This sequence joins TRBV7-8 and TRBJ2-1, with 8 bases aligning to TRBD2. The V segment lost 5 bases and the J segment 4 bases; nucleotides outside the gene matches: 10. This CDR3 has 16 amino acids. The germline V gene encodes CDR1 SGHVS and CDR2 FQNEAQ.

The chain combines TRBV9 with TRBJ1-6; D might be TRBD1 (5 bases). V lost 3 bases to trimming and J lost 4 bases, with 14 bases between them. Germline V CDR1 and CDR2: SGDLS, YYNGEE. This CDR3 contains 16 residues. The chain's CDR3 is CASSASTGAYNSPLHF. The DNA of the CDR3 is TGTGCCAGCAGCGCGTCGACCGGGGCTTATAATTCACCCCTCCACTTT. Looking up the rest from reference TRBV9 and TRBJ1-6 gives the full variable domain: DSGVTQTPKHLITATGQRVTLRCSPRSGDLSVYWYQQSLDQGLQFLIQYYNGEERAKGNILERFSAQQFPDLHSELNLSSLELGDSALYFCASSASTGAYNSPLHFGNGTRLTVT.

The chain employs TRBV7-3 and TRBJ2-1, with 10 bases matching TRBD2. The CDR3 extends over 15 amino acids. CDR1 SGHTA and CDR2 FQGTGA come from the germline V gene. The trim removed 5 bases at V and 7 bases at J, leaving 8 bases unmatched. CDR3 coding DNA: TGTGCCAGCAGCCAAAGCGGGAGGGGGAATAATGAGCAGTTCTTC. It encodes CASSQSGRGNNEQFF.

The V gene is TRBV2, the J gene TRBJ2-1; possible D gene TRBD1, 5 bases. The length of the CDR3 is 13 residues. Per the germline V gene, CDR1 is SNHLY and CDR2 is FYNNEI. V lost 7 bases and J lost 7, with 14 bases in between. This CDR3 is CASKKEQENEQFF. In DNA form, the CDR3 reads TGTGCCAGCAAGAAGGAACAGGAAAATGAGCAGTTCTTC. Full variable domain (remainder filled in from reference TRBV2 and TRBJ2-1): EPEVTQTPSHQVTQMGQEVILRCVPISNHLYFYWYRQILGQKVEFLVSFYNNEISEKSEIFDDQFSVERPDGSNFTLKIRSTKLEDSAMYFCASKKEQENEQFFGPGTRLTVL.

This clone was observed once. The chain combines TRBV5-4 with TRBJ2-5, with 14 bases lining up with TRBD2. This CDR3 is 18 amino acids long. J gave up 5 bases and V 4 bases, and 13 bases lay outside the gene matches. Germline V lookup: CDR1 SGHNT, CDR2 YYREEE (reference sequence). The CDR3 reads CASSVGLAGVRWGETQYF. CDR3 nucleotides: TGTGCCAGCAGCGTGGGACTAGCGGGAGTTCGTTGGGGGGAGACCCAGTACTTC.

V usage is TRBV18 and J usage is TRBJ1-5; perhaps TRBD1 as D (5 bases). Trimming removed 2 bases from V and 3 bases from J, with 8 bases in between. CDR1 and CDR2 from the germline V gene are KGHSH and LQKENI. There are 14 residues in the CDR3. The CDR3 spells CASSPDRLNQPQHF. The CDR3 coding sequence is TGTGCCAGCTCACCAGACAGACTCAATCAGCCCCAGCATTTT.

The chain uses TRBV4-1 and TRBJ2-1; D perhaps matches TRBD2 (6 bases). This CDR3 is 16 amino acids long. V lost 1 base to trimming and J lost 6 bases, with 16 bases between them. Germline lookup yields CDR1 MGHRA and CDR2 YSYEKL. The CDR3 sequence: CASSQVIPGVVNEQFF. For the CDR3, the DNA is TGCGCCAGCAGCCAAGTTATTCCGGGAGTCGTCAATGAGCAGTTCTTC.

This chain joins TRBV28 and TRBJ2-3, with 13 bases identical to TRBD2. V shed 0 bases, J shed 4 bases, and the junction held 1 base outside the gene matches. The CDR3 has 16 residues. The germline CDR1 and CDR2 sequences are MDHEN and SYDVKM. CDR3 DNA sequence: TGTGCCAGCAGTTTATGGACTAGCGGGAGGCCAGATACGCAGTATTTT. As protein: CASSLWTSGRPDTQYF.

This clone showed up just a few times. A junction boundary mismatches the germline segment, possibly from a read error. The chain is built from TRBV19 and TRBJ1-2; D call uncertain. The CDR3 consists of 13 residues. Germline values: CDR1 LNHDA, CDR2 SQIVND (reference sequence). Here the CDR3 DNA reads TGTGCCAGTAGGAAAATGGTTGAGGATCGCTTGGCCTTC. Translating it yields CASRKMVEDRLAF.

This clone was detected once. This rearrangement joins TRBV13 to TRBJ1-3, with D possibly matching TRBD1 (5 bases). Germline V lookup: CDR1 PRHDT, CDR2 FYEKMQ (reference sequence). Trimming removed 1 base from V and 4 bases from J, with 8 bases in between. CDR3 size: 14 residues. The CDR3 sequence: CASSLVNRGNTIYF. The DNA of the CDR3 is TGTGCCAGCAGCTTAGTTAACAGGGGAAACACCATATATTTT.

The chain joins TRBV28 to TRBJ2-3; D may be TRBD1 or TRBD2 (5 bases each). CDR1 is MDHEN, CDR2 SYDVKM, per germline. Between the trimmed V and J ends, which lost 1 base and 6 bases, there was a span of 20 bases. The CDR3 consists of 17 residues. The CDR3 protein is CASSLSGRLGVRDTQYF. CDR3 DNA sequence: TGTGCCAGCAGTTTATCTGGTCGGTTGGGGGTCAGGGATACGCAGTATTTT. The full variable domain, rest sourced from reference TRBV28 and TRBJ2-3, is DVKVTQSSRYLVKRTGEKVFLECVQDMDHENMFWYRQDPGLGLRLIYFSYDVKMKEKGDIPEGYSVSREKKERFSLILESASTNQTSMYLCASSLSGRLGVRDTQYFGPGTRLTVL.

With respect to this clone: One end of the junction does not line up with germline, which may come from a read error. The gene calls are TRBV12-3 or TRBV12-4 and TRBJ2-1, with D possibly TRBD2 on 7 matching bases. This CDR3 region has 12 residues. The CDR3 loop reads CASSLRGTPVLF. The CDR3 DNA is TGTGCCAGCAGTCTGCGGGGGACACCAGTCCTCTTC.

CDR3 sequence: CSVEGETGVLETQYF. The CDR3 bases are TGCAGCGTTGAAGGGGAGACAGGGGTCCTCGAGACCCAGTACTTC. The chain uses TRBV29-1 and TRBJ2-5, with 8 positions matching TRBD1. This CDR3 is 15 amino acids long. The germline V gene has CDR1 SQVTM and CDR2 ANQGSEA. With 1 base clipped from V and 5 bases from J, the junction kept 9 bases outside the gene matches.

The DNA of the CDR3 is TGTGCCAGCAGCGGGGGACGGAGCACAGATACGCAGTATTTT. This translates into CASSGGRSTDTQYF. The chain combines TRBV9 with TRBJ2-3; D might be TRBD1 or TRBD2, each matching 5 bases. The ends were cut back, 3 bases at V and 0 bases at J, with 8 bases in the middle. From germline, CDR1 is SGDLS and CDR2 YYNGEE. There are 14 residues in the CDR3. The full variable domain, its missing parts supplied by reference TRBV9 and TRBJ2-3, is DSGVTQTPKHLITATGQRVTLRCSPRSGDLSVYWYQQSLDQGLQFLIQYYNGEERAKGNILERFSAQQFPDLHSELNLSSLELGDSALYFCASSGGRSTDTQYFGPGTRLTVL.

In its sample, this clone was seen a few times. The chain uses TRBV2 and TRBJ1-6; D is unclear. This CDR3 comprises 15 residues. Germline assignment: CDR1 SNHLY and CDR2 FYNNEI. The V and J ends lost 6 bases and 10 bases respectively, with 19 bases between them. CDR3 region: CASRELTVGESPLHF. In nucleotides, the CDR3 is TGTGCCAGCAGGGAACTCACCGTCGGGGAGTCACCCCTCCACTTT. The entire variable domain, with the rest obtained from reference TRBV2 and TRBJ1-6, is as follows: EPEVTQTPSHQVTQMGQEVILRCVPISNHLYFYWYRQILGQKVEFLVSFYNNEISEKSEIFDDQFSVERPDGSNFTLKIRSTKLEDSAMYFCASRELTVGESPLHFGNGTRLTVT.

V usage is TRBV19 and J usage is TRBJ2-3, with D unresolved. Germline-derived CDR1 and CDR2 are LNHDA and SQIVND (reference sequence). This CDR3 is 12 amino acids long. Trimming pared 5 bases from V and 9 bases from J, leaving 12 bases between. CDR3 residues: CASSPDPRTQYF. CDR3 nucleotide sequence: TGTGCCAGTAGTCCGGACCCGAGAACGCAGTATTTT.

The V and J genes are TRBV4-1 and TRBJ1-2; 8 bases line up with TRBD1. With V trimmed by 2 bases and J by 4 bases, 9 bases remained unmatched. Germline CDR1 is MGHRA and CDR2 is YSYEKL. CDR3 length equals 16 residues. CDR3 in amino acids: CASSQRGQGEGYGYTF. The DNA for the CDR3 is TGCGCCAGCAGCCAACGAGGACAGGGTGAGGGCTATGGCTACACCTTC.